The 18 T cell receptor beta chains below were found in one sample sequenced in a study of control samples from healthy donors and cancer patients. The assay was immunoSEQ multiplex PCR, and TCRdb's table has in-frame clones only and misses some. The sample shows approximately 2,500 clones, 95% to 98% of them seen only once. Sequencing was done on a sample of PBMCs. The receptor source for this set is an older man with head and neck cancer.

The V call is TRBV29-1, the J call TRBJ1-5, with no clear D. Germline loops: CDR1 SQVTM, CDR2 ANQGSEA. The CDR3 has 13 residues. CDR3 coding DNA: TGCAGTGCCTCGGAGCAAAGTAATCAGCCCCAGCATTTT. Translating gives CSASEQSNQPQHF.

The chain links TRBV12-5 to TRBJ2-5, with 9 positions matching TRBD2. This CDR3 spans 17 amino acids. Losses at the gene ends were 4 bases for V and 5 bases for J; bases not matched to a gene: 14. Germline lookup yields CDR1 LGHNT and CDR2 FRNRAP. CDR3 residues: CASGSALAGPSRETQYF. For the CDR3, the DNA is TGTGCTAGTGGTTCGGCCCTAGCGGGGCCCTCGAGGGAGACCCAGTACTTC.

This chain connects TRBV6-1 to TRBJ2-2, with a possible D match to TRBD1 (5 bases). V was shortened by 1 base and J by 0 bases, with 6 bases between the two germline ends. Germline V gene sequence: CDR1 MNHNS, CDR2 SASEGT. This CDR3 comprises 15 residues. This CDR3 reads CASSEGTTNTGELFF. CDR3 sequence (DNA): TGTGCCAGCAGTGAAGGGACAACGAACACCGGGGAGCTGTTTTTT.

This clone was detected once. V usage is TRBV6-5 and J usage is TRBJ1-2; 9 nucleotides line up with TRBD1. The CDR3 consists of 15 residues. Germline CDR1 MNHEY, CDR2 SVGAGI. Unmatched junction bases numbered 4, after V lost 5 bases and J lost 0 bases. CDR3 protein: CASSQQGATNYGYTF. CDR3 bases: TGTGCCAGCAGTCAACAGGGGGCCACTAACTATGGCTACACCTTC.

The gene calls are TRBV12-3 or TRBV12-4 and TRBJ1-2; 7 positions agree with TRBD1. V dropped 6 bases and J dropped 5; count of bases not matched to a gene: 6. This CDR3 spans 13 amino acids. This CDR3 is CASSETGVYGYTF. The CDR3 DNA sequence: TGTGCCAGCAGCGAAACAGGGGTGTATGGCTACACCTTC.

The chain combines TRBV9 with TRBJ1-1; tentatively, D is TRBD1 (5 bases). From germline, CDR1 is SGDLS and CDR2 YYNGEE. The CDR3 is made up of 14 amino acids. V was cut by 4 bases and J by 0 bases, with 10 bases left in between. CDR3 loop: CASSQGGVNTEAFF. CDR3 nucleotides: TGTGCCAGCAGCCAGGGAGGGGTGAACACTGAAGCTTTCTTT.

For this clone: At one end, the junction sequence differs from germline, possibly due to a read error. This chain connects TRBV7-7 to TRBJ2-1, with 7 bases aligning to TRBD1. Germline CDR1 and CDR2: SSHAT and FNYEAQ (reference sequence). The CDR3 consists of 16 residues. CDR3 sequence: CASSSGPTGSYNEQFF. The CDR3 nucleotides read TGTGCTAGCAGCTCCGGGCCGACAGGGTCCTACAATGAGCAGTTCTTC.

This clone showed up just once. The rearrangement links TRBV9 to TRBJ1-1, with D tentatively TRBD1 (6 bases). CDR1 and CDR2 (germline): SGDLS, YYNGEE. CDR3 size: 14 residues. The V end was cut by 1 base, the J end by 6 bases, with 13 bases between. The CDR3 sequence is CASSVIQGFSEAFF. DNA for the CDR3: TGTGCCAGCAGCGTAATACAGGGATTCTCTGAAGCTTTCTTT.

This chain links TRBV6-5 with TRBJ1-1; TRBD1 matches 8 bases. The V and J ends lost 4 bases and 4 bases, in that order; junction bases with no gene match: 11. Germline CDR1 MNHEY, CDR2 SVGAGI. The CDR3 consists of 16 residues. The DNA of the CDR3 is TGTGCCAGCAGTTTAGGACAGGGAATTAGGACCACTGAAGCTTTCTTT. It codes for CASSLGQGIRTTEAFF.

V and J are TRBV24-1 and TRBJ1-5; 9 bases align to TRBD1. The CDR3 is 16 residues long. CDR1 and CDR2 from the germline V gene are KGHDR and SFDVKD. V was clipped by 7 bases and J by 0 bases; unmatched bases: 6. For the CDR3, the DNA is TGTGCCACCAGCGAGACAGGGGGTAATAGCAATCAGCCCCAGCATTTT. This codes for CATSETGGNSNQPQHF.

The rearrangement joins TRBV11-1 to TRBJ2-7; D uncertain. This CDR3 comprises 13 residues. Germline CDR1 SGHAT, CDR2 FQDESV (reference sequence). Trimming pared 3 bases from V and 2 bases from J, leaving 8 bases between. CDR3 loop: CASSLSQAYEQYF. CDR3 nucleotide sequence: TGTGCCAGCAGCTTGAGTCAGGCCTACGAGCAGTACTTC.

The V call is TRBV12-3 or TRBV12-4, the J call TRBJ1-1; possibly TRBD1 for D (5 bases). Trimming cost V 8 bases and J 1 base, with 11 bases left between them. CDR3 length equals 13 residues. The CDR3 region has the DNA TGTGCCAGCGGGAAGACAGAGAACACTGAAGCTTTCTTT. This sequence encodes CASGKTENTEAFF.

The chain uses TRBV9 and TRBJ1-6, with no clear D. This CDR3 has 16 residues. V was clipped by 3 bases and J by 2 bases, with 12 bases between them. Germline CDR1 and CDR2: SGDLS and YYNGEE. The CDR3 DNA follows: TGTGCCAGCAGCGCAGGACCGGTGACCTATAATTCACCCCTCCACTTT. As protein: CASSAGPVTYNSPLHF.

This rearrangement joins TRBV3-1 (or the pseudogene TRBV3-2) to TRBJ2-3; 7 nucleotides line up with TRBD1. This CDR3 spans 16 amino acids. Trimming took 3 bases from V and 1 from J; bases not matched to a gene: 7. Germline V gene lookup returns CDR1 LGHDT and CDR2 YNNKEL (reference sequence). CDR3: CASSHTTGARTDTQYF. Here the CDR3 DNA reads TGTGCCAGCAGCCACACTACAGGGGCACGCACAGATACGCAGTATTTT.

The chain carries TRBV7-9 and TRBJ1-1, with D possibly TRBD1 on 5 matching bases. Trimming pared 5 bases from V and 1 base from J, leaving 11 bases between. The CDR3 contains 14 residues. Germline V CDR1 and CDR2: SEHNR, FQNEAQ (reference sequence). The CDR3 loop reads CASSKGTENTEAFF. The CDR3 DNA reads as TGTGCCAGCAGCAAAGGGACGGAGAACACTGAAGCTTTCTTT.

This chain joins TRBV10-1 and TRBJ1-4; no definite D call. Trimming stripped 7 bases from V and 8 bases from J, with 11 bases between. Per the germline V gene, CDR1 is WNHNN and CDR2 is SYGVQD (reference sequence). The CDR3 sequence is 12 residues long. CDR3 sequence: CASMPSGEKLFF. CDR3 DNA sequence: TGCGCCAGCATGCCCTCGGGGGAAAAACTGTTTTTT.

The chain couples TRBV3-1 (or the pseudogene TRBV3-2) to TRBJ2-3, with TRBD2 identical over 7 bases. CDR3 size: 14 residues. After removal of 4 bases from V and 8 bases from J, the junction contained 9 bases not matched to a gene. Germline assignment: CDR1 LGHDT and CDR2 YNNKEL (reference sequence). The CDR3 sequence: CASSLPGGGGTQYF. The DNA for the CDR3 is TGTGCCAGCAGCCTGCCGGGGGGAGGAGGTACGCAGTATTTT.

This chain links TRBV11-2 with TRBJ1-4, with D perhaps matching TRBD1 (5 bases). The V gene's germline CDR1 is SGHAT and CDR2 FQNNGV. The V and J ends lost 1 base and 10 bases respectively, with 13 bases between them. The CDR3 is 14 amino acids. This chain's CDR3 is CASSLAGAEGKLFF. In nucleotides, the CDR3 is TGTGCCAGCAGCTTAGCCGGGGCCGAAGGAAAACTGTTTTTT.